This T cell receptor beta chain appears in the sequencing data of a study of T cell responses to AZD1222 COVID-19 vaccine. Study results and caveats: Reportedly, nearly half of unique spike TCRs recognized epitopes outside B.1.351/B.1.1.7 mutations. Possibly, clonal diversity was underestimated; donors were largely white British and included more females. The number of AZD1222 recipients seropositive at baseline was only five or six. Following two doses of AZD1222, Spike-specific TCR breadth and depth rose.

TCRdb's copy holds only in-frame clones and misses some; the assay was immunoSEQ multiplex PCR. The table includes 210,000 or so clones, 90% to 95% detected once. V was pared by 8 bases and J by 3 bases, with 17 bases between. Germline V CDR1 and CDR2: GTSNPN, SVGIG (reference sequence). The CDR3 totals 15 residues. This clone was seen just once. Its specificity is unknown. This receptor was obtained from an adult who received the MenACWY meningococcal vaccine as a control. The genes are TRBV30 and TRBJ2-6, with a tentative D call TRBD2 (6 bases). Source: peripheral blood, taken 28 days after the second dose of the MenACWY control vaccine. CDR3 region: CARGGGLGGANVLTF. The CDR3 DNA follows: TGTGCCCGCGGTGGAGGGCTTGGTGGGGCCAACGTCCTGACTTTC. The whole variable domain, filled in from reference TRBV30 and TRBJ2-6, reads SQTIHQWPATLVQPVGSPLSLECTVEGTSNPNLYWYRQAAGRGLQLLFYSVGIGQISSEVPQNLSASRPQDRQFILSSKKLLLSDSGFYLCARGGGLGGANVLTFGAGSRLTVL.